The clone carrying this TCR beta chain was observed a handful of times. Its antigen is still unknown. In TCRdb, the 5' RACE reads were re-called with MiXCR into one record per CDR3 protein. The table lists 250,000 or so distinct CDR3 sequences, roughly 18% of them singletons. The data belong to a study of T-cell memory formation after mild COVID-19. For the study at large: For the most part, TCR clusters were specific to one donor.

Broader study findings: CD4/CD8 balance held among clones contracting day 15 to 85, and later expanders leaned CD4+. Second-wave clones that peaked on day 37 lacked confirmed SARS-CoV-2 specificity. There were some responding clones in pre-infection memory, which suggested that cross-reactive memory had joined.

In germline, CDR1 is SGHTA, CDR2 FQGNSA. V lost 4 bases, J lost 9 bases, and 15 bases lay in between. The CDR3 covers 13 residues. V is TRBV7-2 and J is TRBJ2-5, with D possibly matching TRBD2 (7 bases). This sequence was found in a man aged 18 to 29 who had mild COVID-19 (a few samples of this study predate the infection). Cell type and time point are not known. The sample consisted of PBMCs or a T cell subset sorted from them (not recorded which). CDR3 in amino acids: CASSSTGGGAQYF. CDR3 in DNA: TGTGCCAGCAGCTCTACGGGGGGCGGGGCCCAGTACTTC.